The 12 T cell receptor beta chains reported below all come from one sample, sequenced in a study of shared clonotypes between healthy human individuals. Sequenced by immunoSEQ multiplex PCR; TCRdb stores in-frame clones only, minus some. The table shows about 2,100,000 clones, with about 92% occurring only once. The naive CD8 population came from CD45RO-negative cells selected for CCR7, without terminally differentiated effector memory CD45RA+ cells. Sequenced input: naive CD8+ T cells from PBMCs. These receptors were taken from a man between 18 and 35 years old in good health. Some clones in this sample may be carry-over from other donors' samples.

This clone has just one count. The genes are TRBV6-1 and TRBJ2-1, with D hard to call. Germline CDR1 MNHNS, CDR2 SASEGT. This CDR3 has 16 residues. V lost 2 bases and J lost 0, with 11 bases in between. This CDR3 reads CASSEYGGRSYNEQFF. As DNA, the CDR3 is TGTGCCAGCAGTGAATATGGCGGTCGCTCCTACAATGAGCAGTTCTTC.

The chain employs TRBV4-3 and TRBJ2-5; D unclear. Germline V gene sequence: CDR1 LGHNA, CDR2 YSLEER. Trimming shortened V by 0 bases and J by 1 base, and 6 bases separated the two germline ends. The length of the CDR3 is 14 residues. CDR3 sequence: CASSQERTQETQYF. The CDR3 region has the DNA TGCGCCAGCAGCCAAGAACGTACCCAAGAGACCCAGTACTTC.

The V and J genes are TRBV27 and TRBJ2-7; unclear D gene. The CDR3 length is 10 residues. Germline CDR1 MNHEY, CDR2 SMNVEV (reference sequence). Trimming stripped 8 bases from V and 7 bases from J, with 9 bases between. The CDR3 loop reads CASPPCEQYF. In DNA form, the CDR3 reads TGTGCCAGCCCCCCCTGTGAGCAGTACTTC.

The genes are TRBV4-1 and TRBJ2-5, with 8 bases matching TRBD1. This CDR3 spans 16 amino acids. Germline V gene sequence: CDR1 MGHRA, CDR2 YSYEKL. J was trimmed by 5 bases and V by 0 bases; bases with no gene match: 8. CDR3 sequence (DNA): TGCGCCAGCAGCCAAGATAAGACAGGGGCACAGGAGACCCAGTACTTC. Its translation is CASSQDKTGAQETQYF.

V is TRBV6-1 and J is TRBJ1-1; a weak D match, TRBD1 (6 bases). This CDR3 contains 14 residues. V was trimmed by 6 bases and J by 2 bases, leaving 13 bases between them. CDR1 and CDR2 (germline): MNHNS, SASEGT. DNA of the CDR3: TGTGCCAGCAGGAACGGTGGGGGCAACACTGAAGCTTTCTTT. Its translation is CASRNGGGNTEAFF.

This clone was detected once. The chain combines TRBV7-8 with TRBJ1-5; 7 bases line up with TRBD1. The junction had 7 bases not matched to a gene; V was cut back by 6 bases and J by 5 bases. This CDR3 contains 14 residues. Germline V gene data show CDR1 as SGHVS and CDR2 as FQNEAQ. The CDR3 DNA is TGTGCCAGCAGGCCTGACAGGGCCGATCAGCCCCAGCATTTT. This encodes CASRPDRADQPQHF.

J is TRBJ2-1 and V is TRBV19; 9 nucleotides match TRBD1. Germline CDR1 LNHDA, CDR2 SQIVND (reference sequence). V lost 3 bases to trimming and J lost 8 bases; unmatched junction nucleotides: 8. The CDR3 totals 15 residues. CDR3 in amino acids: CASSISQGAMYEQFF. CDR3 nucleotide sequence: TGTGCCAGTAGTATTTCACAGGGGGCTATGTATGAGCAGTTCTTC.

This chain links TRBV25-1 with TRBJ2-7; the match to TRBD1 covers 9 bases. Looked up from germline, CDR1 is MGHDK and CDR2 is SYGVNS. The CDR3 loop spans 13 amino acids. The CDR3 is CATGTGPRREQYF. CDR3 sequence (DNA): TGTGCGACCGGGACAGGGCCCCGTCGGGAGCAGTACTTC.

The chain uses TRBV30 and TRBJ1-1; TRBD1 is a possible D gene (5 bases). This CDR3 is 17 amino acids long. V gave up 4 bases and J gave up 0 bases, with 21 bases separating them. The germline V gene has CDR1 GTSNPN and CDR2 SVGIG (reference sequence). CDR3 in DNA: TGTGCCTGGACCGTAGAGGGGTTGTATGGGTTGAACACTGAAGCTTTCTTT. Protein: CAWTVEGLYGLNTEAFF. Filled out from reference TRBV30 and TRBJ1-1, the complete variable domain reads SQTIHQWPATLVQPVGSPLSLECTVEGTSNPNLYWYRQAAGRGLQLLFYSVGIGQISSEVPQNLSASRPQDRQFILSSKKLLLSDSGFYLCAWTVEGLYGLNTEAFFGQGTRLTVV.

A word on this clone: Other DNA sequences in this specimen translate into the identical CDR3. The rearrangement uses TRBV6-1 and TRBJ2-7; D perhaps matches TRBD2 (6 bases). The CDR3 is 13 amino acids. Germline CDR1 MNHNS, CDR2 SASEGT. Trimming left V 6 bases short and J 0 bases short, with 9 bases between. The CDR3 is CASRRDGSYEQYF. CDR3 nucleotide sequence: TGTGCCAGCAGGCGGGACGGCTCCTACGAGCAGTACTTC.

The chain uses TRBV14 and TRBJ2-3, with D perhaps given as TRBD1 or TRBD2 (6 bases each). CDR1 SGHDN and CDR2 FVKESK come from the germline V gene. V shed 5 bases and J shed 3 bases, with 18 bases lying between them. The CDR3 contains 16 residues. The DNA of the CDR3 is TGTGCCAGCAGCACTTGGGGGGCGCATGGGACAGATACGCAGTATTTT. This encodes CASSTWGAHGTDTQYF.

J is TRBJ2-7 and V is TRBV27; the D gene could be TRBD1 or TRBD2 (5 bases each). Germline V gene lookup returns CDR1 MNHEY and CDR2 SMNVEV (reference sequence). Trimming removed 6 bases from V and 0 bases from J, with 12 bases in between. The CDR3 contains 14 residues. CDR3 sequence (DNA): TGTGCCAGCAGGCCGATGGGACCCTCCTACGAGCAGTACTTC. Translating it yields CASRPMGPSYEQYF.